A single sample gave rise to the 27 T cell receptor beta chains below, sequenced in a study of OX40 agonist ivuxolimab in advanced cancers. The library was prepared using the immunoSEQ multiplex PCR assay. Drawn from immuneACCESS, this table holds only the in-frame rearrangements with V and J called that TCRdb kept. Clones are partly lost; checked studies trace under half to an unresolved V gene and leave the rest unexplained. This sample gives about 36,000 clones in total; 74% of them show up just once. 15% to 20% of the sample lies in the top ten. The specimen comprised CD4+ or CD8+ T cells sorted from blood, sampled in a trial of the OX40 agonist ivuxolimab. Source of these receptors: an adult with an advanced solid tumor such as melanoma, head and neck, liver or kidney cancer.

This chain joins TRBV2 and TRBJ1-1; perhaps TRBD1 as D (6 bases). The CDR3 extends over 14 amino acids. Germline V gene lookup returns CDR1 SNHLY and CDR2 FYNNEI. V was trimmed by 5 bases and J by 3 bases, leaving 13 bases between them. CDR3 DNA sequence: TGTGCCAGCAGTAAACAGGGATCTGACACTGAAGCTTTCTTT. It is translated as CASSKQGSDTEAFF.

The V call is TRBV2, the J call TRBJ2-7; no clear D gene. The CDR3 sequence is 11 residues long. Trimming stripped 7 bases from V and 0 bases from J, with 4 bases between. Per germline, CDR1 SNHLY and CDR2 FYNNEI. The CDR3, as DNA: TGTGCCAGCATTCTCTCCTACGAGCAGTACGTC. Its translation: CASILSYEQYV.

This clone turned up a few times. The V gene is TRBV6-5, the J gene TRBJ2-3; 12 bases agree with TRBD2. The J segment lost 6 bases and the V segment lost 2 bases, leaving 6 bases of the junction unmatched. The CDR3 runs 16 residues. The germline gives CDR1 MNHEY, CDR2 SVGAGI. The CDR3 DNA reads TGTGCCAGCAGTTACCTCCTAGCGGGGGGGCTGGATACGCAGTATTTT. Translating gives CASSYLLAGGLDTQYF.

The V call is TRBV7-9, the J call TRBJ2-7; no reliable D call. Per the germline V gene, CDR1 is SEHNR and CDR2 is FQNEAQ (reference sequence). V was shortened by 1 base and J by 4 bases, with 2 bases between the two germline ends. The CDR3 extends over 11 amino acids. Here the CDR3 DNA reads TGTGCCAGCAGCTTAGTATACGAGCAGTACTTC. Its translation: CASSLVYEQYF.

The chain is built from TRBV7-9 and TRBJ1-2, with no clear D. Germline V gene data show CDR1 as SEHNR and CDR2 as FQNEAQ (reference sequence). V gave up 3 bases and J gave up 4 bases, with 9 bases separating them. This CDR3 comprises 13 residues. The CDR3 loop is CASSLGIAYGYTF. The CDR3 bases are TGTGCCAGCAGCTTGGGCATTGCCTATGGCTACACCTTC.

This chain uses TRBV7-9 with TRBJ2-3; TRBD2 is a possible D gene (6 bases). V was pared by 6 bases and J by 3 bases, with 13 bases between. In germline, CDR1 is SEHNR, CDR2 FQNEAQ (reference sequence). This CDR3 contains 14 residues. CDR3 DNA sequence: TGTGCCAGCAGTCCAGGAGGGTTTACAGATACGCAGTATTTT. Translating gives CASSPGGFTDTQYF.

This clone was counted a single time. This sequence joins TRBV5-1 and TRBJ1-3; the match to TRBD1 covers 8 bases. Trimming removed 4 bases from V and 7 bases from J; junction bases left unmatched: 10. This CDR3 has 15 amino acids. Germline V gene lookup returns CDR1 SGHRS and CDR2 YFSETQ. CDR3 sequence reads: CASSRDRGGLNTIYF. The CDR3 DNA is TGCGCCAGCAGCCGCGACAGGGGCGGCCTCAACACCATATATTTT.

In DNA, the CDR3 is TGTGCCAGCAGCACAGGGTTGGACTATGGCTACACCTTC. It translates to CASSTGLDYGYTF. The chain joins TRBV6-5 to TRBJ1-2; D is perhaps TRBD1 (6 bases). The V and J ends lost 6 bases and 3 bases respectively, with 11 bases between them. The CDR3 is 13 residues long. Germline CDR1 and CDR2: MNHEY and SVGAGI.

This clone was picked up a small number of times. The chain recombines TRBV6-5 with TRBJ1-1; TRBD1 aligns across 8 bases. Germline CDR1 MNHEY, CDR2 SVGAGI. The J segment lost 8 bases and the V segment lost 4 bases, leaving 3 bases of the junction unmatched. This CDR3 has 12 amino acids. CDR3 sequence reads: CASSSRTGEAFF. CDR3 bases: TGTGCCAGCAGTTCCCGGACAGGGGAAGCTTTCTTT.

The V and J genes are TRBV6-5 and TRBJ2-7, with D perhaps matching TRBD1 or TRBD2 (5 bases each). Germline CDR1 and CDR2: MNHEY and SVGAGI. The CDR3 covers 14 residues. V lost 2 bases and J lost 2, with 10 bases in between. CDR3 residues: CASSYGTATYEQYF. CDR3 nucleotides: TGTGCCAGCAGTTACGGGACGGCAACCTACGAGCAGTACTTC.

V usage is TRBV18 and J usage is TRBJ1-5; TRBD1 agrees at 8 bases. Trimming at V came to 2 bases and at J to 7 bases, leaving 7 bases not matched to a gene. Germline V gene data show CDR1 as KGHSH and CDR2 as LQKENI. CDR3 size: 15 residues. As DNA, the CDR3 is TGTGCCAGCTCACCAGGACAGGGAACGCACCAGCCCCAGCATTTT. It is translated as CASSPGQGTHQPQHF.

The rearrangement joins TRBV6-4 to TRBJ2-1, with 8 bases matching TRBD1. CDR3 length equals 13 residues. The trim removed 4 bases at V and 9 bases at J, leaving 5 bases unmatched. Germline V CDR1 and CDR2: MRHNA, SNTAGT. This chain's CDR3 is CASSAGQGSEQFF. CDR3 nucleotides: TGTGCCAGCAGTGCTGGACAGGGTAGTGAGCAGTTCTTC.

The V and J genes are TRBV18 and TRBJ2-7; D is perhaps TRBD1 (6 bases). V lost 3 bases to trimming and J lost 3 bases, with 15 bases between them. Germline V gene sequence: CDR1 KGHSH, CDR2 LQKENI. This CDR3 region has 15 residues. Here the CDR3 DNA reads TGTGCCAGCTCACCTATTGACAGGAGAAACTACGAGCAGTACTTC. It yields the protein CASSPIDRRNYEQYF.

J is TRBJ2-1 and V is TRBV11-3, with 7 bases that match TRBD1. Per the germline V gene, CDR1 is SGHNT and CDR2 is YENEEA. V lost 4 bases, J lost 12 bases, and 6 bases stayed unmatched. The CDR3 has 12 residues. CDR3 coding DNA: TGTGCCAGCAGCTCAGGGGGTTTAGGGCAGTTCTTC. Protein sequence: CASSSGGLGQFF.

The chain recombines TRBV11-3 with TRBJ2-3; D may be TRBD2 (6 bases). The CDR3 has 13 amino acids. The germline gives CDR1 SGHNT, CDR2 YENEEA. Trimming left V 4 bases short and J 1 base short, with 6 bases between. The CDR3 is CASSSGGTDTQYF. The CDR3, as DNA: TGTGCCAGCAGCTCGGGGGGCACAGATACGCAGTATTTT.

The chain is built from TRBV10-2 and TRBJ1-1, with a tentative D call TRBD1 (5 bases). The V end was cut by 6 bases, the J end by 6 bases, with 17 bases between. The CDR3 extends over 14 amino acids. Germline V gene data show CDR1 as WSHSY and CDR2 as SAAADI. DNA for the CDR3: TGCGCCAGCAGGCCCTTGGGGACGGGAGCTGAAGCTTTCTTT. Its protein product is CASRPLGTGAEAFF.

This clone has more than one count but fewer than ten. The same CDR3 can be traced to other DNA sequences in this sample. The rearrangement joins TRBV19 to TRBJ1-2; no reliable D call. Looked up from germline, CDR1 is LNHDA and CDR2 is SQIVND (reference sequence). V shed 7 bases and J shed 1 base, with 10 bases lying between them. The CDR3 extends over 13 amino acids. The CDR3 here is CASKKGGNYGYTF. DNA for the CDR3: TGTGCCAGTAAAAAGGGCGGTAACTATGGCTACACCTTC.

The chain uses TRBV19 and TRBJ2-2; 9 nucleotides agree with TRBD1. The germline V gene encodes CDR1 LNHDA and CDR2 SQIVND (reference sequence). CDR3 length: 17 amino acids. V gave up 7 bases and J gave up 7 bases; unmatched junction bases: 16. CDR3 sequence reads: CASTILHRQGESGELFF. Here the CDR3 DNA reads TGTGCCAGTACCATACTGCACCGACAGGGGGAAAGCGGGGAGCTGTTTTTT.

V and J are TRBV19 and TRBJ1-1; the match to TRBD1 covers 7 bases. Unmatched junction bases numbered 5, after V lost 3 bases and J lost 1 base. The germline V gene has CDR1 LNHDA and CDR2 SQIVND (reference sequence). This CDR3 contains 15 residues. This CDR3 reads CASSISGTANTEAFF. As DNA, the CDR3 is TGTGCCAGTAGTATTTCGGGGACAGCGAACACTGAAGCTTTCTTT.

The table lists this clone with a few counts. The DNA for the CDR3 is TGTGCCTGGAGTATATCGATTCTCACCGGGGAGCTGTTTTTT. This codes for CAWSISILTGELFF. The rearrangement uses TRBV30 and TRBJ2-2; no firm D call. Germline V gene data show CDR1 as GTSNPN and CDR2 as SVGIG (reference sequence). The CDR3 has 14 residues. V lost 2 bases and J lost 4, with 11 bases in between.

The J gene is TRBJ2-5, the V gene TRBV9; 13 bases map to TRBD2. Germline CDR1 and CDR2: SGDLS and YYNGEE. V shed 4 bases, J shed 4 bases, and the junction held 10 bases outside the gene matches. This CDR3 spans 17 amino acids. CDR3 sequence reads: CASSSLTSGGAPETQYF. The CDR3 region has the DNA TGTGCCAGCAGCTCTCTTACTAGCGGGGGGGCCCCAGAGACCCAGTACTTC.

The rearrangement uses TRBV7-8 and TRBJ2-3; D may correspond to TRBD1 or TRBD2 (5 bases each). The CDR3 has 15 amino acids. CDR1 is SGHVS and CDR2 is FQNEAQ in the germline V gene. Trimming left V 1 base short and J 6 bases short, with 14 bases between. CDR3 DNA sequence: TGTGCCAGCAGCTTAGTGGGACGGAGAATGGATACGCAGTATTTT. Translation: CASSLVGRRMDTQYF.

In its sample, this clone is medium-sized. This rearrangement joins TRBV13 to TRBJ2-7, with D possibly matching TRBD2 (6 bases). Germline CDR1 is PRHDT and CDR2 is FYEKMQ (reference sequence). The CDR3 is made up of 14 amino acids. V was clipped by 3 bases and J by 3 bases, with 12 bases between them. The CDR3 loop reads CASSLGGRIYEQYV. The CDR3 DNA follows: TGTGCCAGCAGCTTGGGGGGACGGATCTACGAGCAGTACGTC.

This clone came up once. This chain uses TRBV4-1 with TRBJ1-3; the match to TRBD1 covers 9 bases. The ends lost 4 bases at V and 4 bases at J; junction bases unmatched: 8. CDR1 and CDR2 (germline): MGHRA, YSYEKL. The CDR3 runs to 16 residues. CDR3 protein: CASSLGTGLGGNTIYF. CDR3 nucleotides: TGCGCCAGCAGCCTGGGGACAGGGCTGGGGGGAAACACCATATATTTT.

This clone occurred once. The rearrangement joins TRBV10-3 to TRBJ1-1; TRBD1 matches at 10 bases. Unmatched junction bases numbered 4, after V lost 0 bases and J lost 6 bases. Germline V gene lookup returns CDR1 ENHRY and CDR2 SYGVKD. There are 15 residues in the CDR3. CDR3 sequence (DNA): TGTGCCATCAGTGAGTCCGCGGGACAGGGGTCTGAAGCTTTCTTT. Protein sequence: CAISESAGQGSEAFF.

This clone showed up just a few times. The DNA for the CDR3 is TGTGCCAGCAGTTTTAACAGTAACTATGGCTACACCTTC. Protein product: CASSFNSNYGYTF. This sequence joins TRBV27 and TRBJ1-2; D not certain. CDR3 length equals 13 residues. V was shortened by 3 bases and J by 1 base, with 6 bases between the two germline ends. Germline CDR1 MNHEY, CDR2 SMNVEV (reference sequence).

This clone appeared a single time. The CDR3 DNA reads as TGCGCCAGCAGCTTGGACCCGAACGACGCCCAGCATTTT. It specifies CASSLDPNDAQHF. The rearrangement uses TRBV5-1 and TRBJ1-5; the D is unclear. The V gene lost 0 bases and the J gene lost 11 bases, with 12 bases spanning the gap. CDR1 is SGHRS, CDR2 YFSETQ, per germline. The CDR3 has 13 amino acids.